These 32 T cell receptor beta chains were sequenced from one sample in a study of T-cell reconstitution after alpha-beta-depleted transplantation in children. A library of TCRbeta sequences, prepared with unique molecular identifiers, was generated. TCRdb re-called the PCR reads through MiXCR, storing one row per CDR3 protein. The profile covers hundreds of thousands of distinct CDR3 sequences, with roughly 13% appearing a single time and 2.2% taken by the ten largest. Sequenced here: PBMCs, mostly from graft donor cells, sampled 360 days after TCRalphabeta/CD19-depleted stem cell transplant. These receptors were obtained from a male patient under 18 who had a stem cell transplant for acute myeloid leukemia, so the T cells may come from the graft donor.

This clonotype was counted only a few times. V is TRBV9 and J is TRBJ1-3; D gene unclear. The V end was cut by 0 bases, the J end by 0 bases, with 4 bases between. The germline gives CDR1 SGDLS, CDR2 YYNGEE. There are 14 residues in the CDR3. CDR3 nucleotide sequence: TGTGCCAGCAGCGTAGAAAGCTCTGGAAACACCATATATTTT. It translates to CASSVESSGNTIYF.

CDR3 sequence: CASSVRTGPNGELFF. The CDR3, as DNA: TGTGCCAGCAGTGTGCGCACGGGCCCGAACGGGGAGCTGTTTTTT. The chain couples TRBV25-1 to TRBJ2-2; D call uncertain. The germline V and J ends were trimmed by 4 bases and 7 bases, with 16 bases remaining between them. This CDR3 is built from 15 residues. The V gene's germline CDR1 is MGHDK and CDR2 SYGVNS.

This clonotype was seen repeatedly, ten times or more. The chain combines TRBV29-1 with TRBJ2-1, with TRBD1 identical over 11 bases. V lost 0 bases, J lost 8 bases, and 3 bases stayed unmatched. Germline V CDR1 and CDR2: SQVTM, ANQGSEA. This CDR3 has 14 residues. CDR3 sequence (DNA): TGCAGCGTTGAAGATCGGACAGGGGGCGATGAGCAGTTCTTC. It codes for CSVEDRTGGDEQFF.

In this sample, this clonotype turned up a few times. The CDR3 DNA reads as TGTGCCAGCAGCTTTGGAGACGCGGGATACTACGAGCAGTACTTC. Translation gives CASSFGDAGYYEQYF. The chain is built from TRBV7-6 and TRBJ2-7, with a tentative D call TRBD2 (6 bases). CDR3 length: 15 residues. Germline V gives CDR1 SGHVS, CDR2 FNYEAQ. The V gene lost 3 bases and the J gene lost 3 bases, with 15 bases spanning the gap.

This clonotype was seen at least ten times. The chain has TRBV28 and TRBJ2-1; no reliable D call. The germline V and J ends were trimmed by 4 bases and 0 bases, with 13 bases remaining between them. Germline assignment: CDR1 MDHEN and CDR2 SYDVKM. This CDR3 is built from 16 residues. DNA for the CDR3: TGTGCCAGCAGTTCCCCAACAGCGAGCTCCTACAATGAGCAGTTCTTC. Translation gives CASSSPTASSYNEQFF.

The chain recombines TRBV11-2 with TRBJ1-3, with no clear D. V dropped 4 bases and J dropped 0 bases, with 10 bases sitting between them. The CDR3 covers 15 residues. CDR1 SGHAT and CDR2 FQNNGV come from the germline V gene. The CDR3, as DNA: TGTGCCAGCAGCTCCCTTAACGACTCTGGAAACACCATATATTTT. Translated, it gives CASSSLNDSGNTIYF.

This clonotype has just a few counts. The chain couples TRBV28 to TRBJ2-5, with 7 bases aligning to TRBD1. The junction had 7 bases not matched to a gene; V was cut back by 4 bases and J by 2 bases. CDR1 and CDR2 (germline): MDHEN, SYDVKM. This CDR3 is 15 amino acids long. The CDR3 protein is CASSSGTELQETQYF. As DNA, the CDR3 is TGTGCCAGCAGTTCAGGGACAGAACTTCAAGAGACCCAGTACTTC.

There are a few counts of this clonotype. The chain is built from TRBV3-1 and TRBJ2-7; 8 nucleotides align to TRBD1. CDR3 length: 16 amino acids. Per germline, CDR1 LGHDT and CDR2 YNNKEL (reference sequence). After removal of 4 bases from V and 1 base from J, the junction contained 9 bases not matched to a gene. The CDR3 nucleotides are TGTGCCAGCAGCCCAGTCACCGGGACAGGTTCCTACGAGCAGTACTTC. Its protein is CASSPVTGTGSYEQYF.

The chain uses TRBV20-1 and TRBJ2-5; D may correspond to TRBD1 or TRBD2 (5 bases each). The CDR3 is 11 residues long. Trimming stripped 6 bases from V and 10 bases from J, with 15 bases between. Germline V CDR1 and CDR2: DFQATT, SNEGSKA (reference sequence). The CDR3 loop reads CSAGDPSNQYF. In nucleotides, the CDR3 is TGCAGTGCCGGGGACCCTTCGAACCAGTACTTC.

This clonotype was counted only a few times. This sequence joins TRBV6-6 and TRBJ2-1, with D unresolved. The CDR3 runs to 12 residues. In germline, CDR1 is MNHNY, CDR2 SVGAGI (reference sequence). Trimming took off 2 bases at V and 13 bases at J, with 12 bases between the two ends. CDR3 amino acids: CASSYEQSDQFF. The CDR3 DNA is TGTGCCAGCAGTTACGAACAGAGTGACCAGTTCTTC.

This chain uses TRBV28 with TRBJ2-5; D may be TRBD2 (6 bases). Germline V CDR1 and CDR2: MDHEN, SYDVKM. The CDR3 is 16 amino acids. Trimming pared 6 bases from V and 2 bases from J, leaving 19 bases between. The CDR3: CASRAEWGDRQETQYF. The CDR3 DNA reads TGTGCCAGCAGGGCAGAGTGGGGGGACCGGCAAGAGACCCAGTACTTC.

Worth noting for this clonotype: Sequence at one end of the junction differs from germline and may be a read error. The chain joins TRBV25-1 to TRBJ2-7; maybe TRBD2 (6 bases). Germline V CDR1 and CDR2: MGHDK, SYGVNS. The CDR3 totals 15 residues. CDR3 sequence: CASSPNIGSSHEQYF. The CDR3 coding sequence is TGTGCCAGCAGTCCGAATATCGGGAGCTCCCACGAGCAGTACTTC.

This clonotype was detected only a few times. The chain recombines TRBV28 with TRBJ1-1; D call uncertain. Germline assignment: CDR1 MDHEN and CDR2 SYDVKM. There are 13 residues in the CDR3. V lost 6 bases, J lost 11 bases, and 19 bases lay in between. CDR3 sequence reads: CASRPPTRTVAFF. Written as DNA, the CDR3 is TGTGCCAGCAGACCCCCTACCAGGACTGTTGCTTTCTTT.

CDR3 amino acids: CASSHPTRYANTEAFF. DNA for the CDR3: TGTGCCAGCTCACATCCGACCCGCTATGCGAACACTGAAGCTTTCTTT. The rearrangement links TRBV18 to TRBJ1-1; D gene ambiguous. The CDR3 runs 16 residues. V dropped 4 bases and J dropped 1 base, with 16 bases sitting between them. The V gene's germline CDR1 is KGHSH and CDR2 LQKENI.

The table lists this clonotype with many counts. The chain carries TRBV6-2 or TRBV6-3 and TRBJ2-7; no firm D call. This CDR3 contains 11 residues. CDR1 MNHEY and CDR2 SVGEGT come from the germline V gene. V was cut by 5 bases and J by 5 bases, with 7 bases left in between. The CDR3 coding sequence is TGTGCCAGCAGTCAGGCCGACGAGCAGTACTTC. Translating gives CASSQADEQYF.

This clonotype was seen a handful of times. V and J are TRBV29-1 and TRBJ2-2; 7 bases align to TRBD1. CDR3 size: 15 residues. CDR1 is SQVTM and CDR2 is ANQGSEA in the germline V gene. The trim removed 7 bases at V and 3 bases at J, leaving 11 bases unmatched. CDR3 sequence: CSAYGEGADTGELFF. In DNA form, the CDR3 reads TGCAGCGCCTACGGAGAGGGGGCGGACACCGGGGAGCTGTTTTTT.

Points on this clonotype: A read error is possible here, since a much larger clone lies one base away. The conserved phenylalanine or tryptophan normally closing the CDR3 is absent here, so this likely arose from a read error. V is TRBV24-1 and J is TRBJ2-5; tentatively, D is TRBD1 or TRBD2 (5 bases each). Germline V CDR1 and CDR2: KGHDR, SFDVKD. The CDR3 runs to 16 residues. Trimming shortened V by 1 base and J by 4 bases, and 15 bases separated the two germline ends. In DNA, the CDR3 is TGTGCCACCAGTGATTTCCTTGGGGGAAGGGGAGAGACCCAGTACTCC. Translated, it gives CATSDFLGGRGETQYS.

This clonotype was detected only a few times. The chain recombines TRBV28 with TRBJ1-1; unclear D gene. The germline V gene encodes CDR1 MDHEN and CDR2 SYDVKM. Trimming shortened V by 6 bases and J by 6 bases, and 17 bases separated the two germline ends. This CDR3 has 14 residues. CDR3 sequence: CASSHFTARAEAFF. DNA of the CDR3: TGTGCCAGCAGCCATTTTACAGCGAGGGCTGAAGCTTTCTTT.

This clonotype came up many times. V and J are TRBV7-8 and TRBJ2-2; no definite D call. CDR3 size: 16 residues. Deletions cut 2 bases from V and 0 bases from J, with 10 bases between. The germline V gene has CDR1 SGHVS and CDR2 FQNEAQ. The CDR3 is CASSLRATPNTGELFF. In DNA, the CDR3 is TGTGCCAGCAGCTTACGTGCGACTCCGAACACCGGGGAGCTGTTTTTT.

This clonotype was seen many times. The chain employs TRBV3-1 and TRBJ2-5; 11 nucleotides align to TRBD2. Per the germline V gene, CDR1 is LGHDT and CDR2 is YNNKEL (reference sequence). V gave up 2 bases and J gave up 3 bases; unmatched junction bases: 11. The CDR3 totals 18 residues. The CDR3 DNA reads TGTGCCAGCAGCCAACGTCGAGCTAGCGGGAGGTCCGAAGAGACCCAGTACTTC. This codes for CASSQRRASGRSEETQYF.

Many counts were recorded for this clonotype. This rearrangement joins TRBV7-2 to TRBJ2-1, with TRBD1 matching 12 bases. CDR1 is SGHTA and CDR2 is FQGNSA in the germline V gene. CDR3 size: 16 residues. The trim removed 5 bases at V and 2 bases at J, leaving 4 bases unmatched. The CDR3 nucleotides read TGTGCCAGCAGCGCCCGGGACAGGGGGCCCTACAATGAGCAGTTCTTC. Translation gives CASSARDRGPYNEQFF.

The chain carries TRBV20-1 and TRBJ1-1, with D perhaps TRBD1 (5 bases). The CDR3 loop spans 12 amino acids. The germline gives CDR1 DFQATT, CDR2 SNEGSKA (reference sequence). For the CDR3, the DNA is TGCAGCACCCCTCAGGGACACACTGAAGCTTTCTTT. Translating it yields CSTPQGHTEAFF.

This clonotype showed up just a few times. This chain uses TRBV5-5 with TRBJ2-4; tentative D call: TRBD1 (5 bases). The V gene's germline CDR1 is SGHKS and CDR2 YYEKEE (reference sequence). This CDR3 spans 17 amino acids. Trimming cost V 3 bases and J 0 bases, with 16 bases left between them. CDR3 coding DNA: TGTGCCAGCAGCTCTTTTACAGGCTCCCTAGCCAAAAACATTCAGTACTTC. Protein: CASSSFTGSLAKNIQYF.

The chain combines TRBV5-6 with TRBJ2-3, with 14 nucleotides matching TRBD2. V lost 5 bases, J lost 7 bases, and 12 bases stayed unmatched. Germline-derived CDR1 and CDR2 are SGHDT and YYEEEE. CDR3 length: 17 residues. CDR3 DNA: TGTGCCAGCAGTCCTCGCCCCGGGACTAGCGGGAGAAATACGCAGTATTTT. Translating it yields CASSPRPGTSGRNTQYF.

This clonotype was counted a few times. The rearrangement joins TRBV5-1 to TRBJ1-2; 10 bases agree with TRBD1. V was pared by 3 bases and J by 1 base, with 3 bases of the junction left unmatched. The CDR3 length is 15 residues. Germline V gene sequence: CDR1 SGHRS, CDR2 YFSETQ. In DNA, the CDR3 is TGCGCCAGCAGCTCGGGACAGGGGTTTAACTATGGCTACACCTTC. Protein sequence: CASSSGQGFNYGYTF.

This clonotype appeared a few times. The V gene is TRBV7-9, the J gene TRBJ1-4; D ambiguous. Germline values: CDR1 SEHNR, CDR2 FQNEAQ (reference sequence). CDR3 length: 14 residues. Trimming took off 5 bases at V and 5 bases at J, with 12 bases between the two ends. DNA for the CDR3: TGTGCCAGCAGCCTAGTGGCGATAAATGAAAAACTGTTTTTT. Residues: CASSLVAINEKLFF.

The chain employs TRBV6-2 or TRBV6-3 and TRBJ1-1; 7 nucleotides line up with TRBD1. Trimming took 2 bases from V and 0 from J; bases not matched to a gene: 6. CDR3 length: 16 residues. The germline V gene encodes CDR1 MNHEY and CDR2 SVGEGT. Here the CDR3 DNA reads TGTGCCAGCAGTTACACCTTAGACAGGGTGAACACTGAAGCTTTCTTT. Its translation: CASSYTLDRVNTEAFF.

Ten or more counts support this clonotype. The chain uses TRBV5-5 and TRBJ2-4, with D perhaps TRBD1 (6 bases). Germline CDR1 SGHKS, CDR2 YYEKEE (reference sequence). Trimming pared 4 bases from V and 0 bases from J, leaving 14 bases between. The CDR3 is 16 residues long. CDR3 region: CASSPPDSLAKNIQYF. In nucleotides, the CDR3 is TGTGCCAGCAGCCCCCCGGACAGTCTAGCCAAAAACATTCAGTACTTC. The variable domain in full, completed from reference TRBV5-5 and TRBJ2-4, reads DAGVTQSPTHLIKTRGQQVTLRCSPISGHKSVSWYQQVLGQGPQFIFQYYEKEERGRGNFPDRFSARQFPNYSSELNVNALLLGDSALYLCASSPPDSLAKNIQYFGAGTRLSVL.

DNA for the CDR3: TGTGCCACCAGTGATTTGGGATCGGACGGCAGCATTGAGCAGTTCTTC. Translated, it gives CATSDLGSDGSIEQFF. The J gene is TRBJ2-1, the V gene TRBV24-1; D uncertain. The CDR3 has 16 amino acids. The germline CDR1 and CDR2 sequences are KGHDR and SFDVKD. The V end lost 0 bases, the J end lost 9 bases, and 17 bases lay between the germline ends.

This clonotype was recorded a few times. The rearrangement joins TRBV20-1 to TRBJ2-1; 10 bases agree with TRBD1. CDR3 size: 13 residues. Germline trimming cut 6 bases from V and 7 bases from J; bases unmatched to any gene: 6. CDR1 and CDR2 (germline): DFQATT, SNEGSKA (reference sequence). CDR3 bases: TGCAGTGCCCCACGGACAGGGGGAAATGAGCAGTTCTTC. Protein sequence: CSAPRTGGNEQFF.

V and J are TRBV5-1 and TRBJ2-4, with D uncertain. The CDR3 contains 18 residues. Germline-derived CDR1 and CDR2 are SGHRS and YFSETQ. V gave up 1 base and J gave up 1 base, with 18 bases separating them. In DNA form, the CDR3 reads TGCGCCAGCAGCTTGAACTCGCTCCTTTCTGTCGCCAAAAACATTCAGTACTTC. Translation gives CASSLNSLLSVAKNIQYF. Variable domain in full (rest from reference TRBV5-1 and TRBJ2-4): KAGVTQTPRYLIKTRGQQVTLSCSPISGHRSVSWYQQTPGQGLQFLFEYFSETQRNKGNFPGRFSGRQFSNSRSEMNVSTLELGDSALYLCASSLNSLLSVAKNIQYFGAGTRLSVL.

In this sample, this clonotype turned up many times. The chain carries TRBV20-1 and TRBJ2-1; 9 bases line up with TRBD1. There are 14 residues in the CDR3. V lost 5 bases, J lost 6 bases, and 8 bases stayed unmatched. From germline, CDR1 is DFQATT and CDR2 SNEGSKA (reference sequence). CDR3 sequence: CSADRDRDLNEQFF. In nucleotides, the CDR3 is TGCAGTGCTGACCGGGACAGGGATCTCAATGAGCAGTTCTTC.